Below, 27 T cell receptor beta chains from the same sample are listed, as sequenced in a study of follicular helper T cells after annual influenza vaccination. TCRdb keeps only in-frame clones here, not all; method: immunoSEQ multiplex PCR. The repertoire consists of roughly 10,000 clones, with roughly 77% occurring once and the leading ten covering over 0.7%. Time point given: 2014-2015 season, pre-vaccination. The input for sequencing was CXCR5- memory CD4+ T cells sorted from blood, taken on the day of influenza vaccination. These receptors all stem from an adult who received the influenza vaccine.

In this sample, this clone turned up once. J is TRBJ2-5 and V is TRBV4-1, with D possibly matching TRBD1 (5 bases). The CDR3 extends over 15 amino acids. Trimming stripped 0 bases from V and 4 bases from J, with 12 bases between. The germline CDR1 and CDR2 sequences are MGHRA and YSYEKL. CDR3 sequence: CASSQDRVVRETQYF. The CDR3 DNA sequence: TGCGCCAGCAGCCAAGACAGGGTTGTGAGAGAGACCCAGTACTTC.

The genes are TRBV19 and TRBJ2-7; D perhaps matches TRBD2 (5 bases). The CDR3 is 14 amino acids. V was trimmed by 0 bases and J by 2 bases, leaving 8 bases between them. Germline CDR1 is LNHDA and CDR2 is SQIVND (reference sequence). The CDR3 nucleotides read TGTGCCAGTAGTATAGAGACGGGGACCTACGAGCAGTACTTC. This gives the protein CASSIETGTYEQYF.

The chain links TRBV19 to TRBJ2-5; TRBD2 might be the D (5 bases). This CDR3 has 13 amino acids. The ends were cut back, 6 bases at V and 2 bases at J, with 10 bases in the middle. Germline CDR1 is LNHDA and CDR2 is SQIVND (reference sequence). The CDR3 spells CASSARRQETQYF. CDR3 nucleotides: TGTGCCAGTAGCGCCCGGAGGCAAGAGACCCAGTACTTC.

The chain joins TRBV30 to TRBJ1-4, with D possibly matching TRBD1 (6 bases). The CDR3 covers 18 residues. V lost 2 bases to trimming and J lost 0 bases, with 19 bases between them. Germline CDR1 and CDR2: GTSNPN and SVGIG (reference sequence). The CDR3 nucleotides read TGTGCCTGGAGTCCTTTTACAGGGAATTTTGCAACTAATGAAAAACTGTTTTTT. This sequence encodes CAWSPFTGNFATNEKLFF.

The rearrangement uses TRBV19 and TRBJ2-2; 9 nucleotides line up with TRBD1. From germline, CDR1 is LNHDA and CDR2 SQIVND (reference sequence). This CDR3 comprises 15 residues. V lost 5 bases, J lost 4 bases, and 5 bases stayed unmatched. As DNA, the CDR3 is TGTGCCAGTAGTTCCACAGGGGGCGGCACCGGGGAGCTGTTTTTT. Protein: CASSSTGGGTGELFF.

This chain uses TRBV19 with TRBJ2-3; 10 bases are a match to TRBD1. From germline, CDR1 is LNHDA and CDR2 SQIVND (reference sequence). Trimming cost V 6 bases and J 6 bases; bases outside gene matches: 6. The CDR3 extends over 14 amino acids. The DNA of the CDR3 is TGTGCCAGTAGAATGACAGGGGGCTCGGATACGCAGTATTTT. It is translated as CASRMTGGSDTQYF.

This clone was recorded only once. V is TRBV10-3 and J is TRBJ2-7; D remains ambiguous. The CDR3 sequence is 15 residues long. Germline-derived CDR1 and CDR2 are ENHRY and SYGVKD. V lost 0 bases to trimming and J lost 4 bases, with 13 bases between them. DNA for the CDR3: TGTGCCATCAGTGAGTCACAGTCCTACCGGTACGAGCAGTACTTC. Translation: CAISESQSYRYEQYF.

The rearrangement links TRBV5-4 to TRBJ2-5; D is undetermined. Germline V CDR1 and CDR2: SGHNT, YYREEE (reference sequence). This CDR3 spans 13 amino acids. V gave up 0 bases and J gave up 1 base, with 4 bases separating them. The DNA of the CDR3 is TGTGCCAGCAGCTTGGGATCCCAAGAGACCCAGTACTTC. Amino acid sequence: CASSLGSQETQYF.

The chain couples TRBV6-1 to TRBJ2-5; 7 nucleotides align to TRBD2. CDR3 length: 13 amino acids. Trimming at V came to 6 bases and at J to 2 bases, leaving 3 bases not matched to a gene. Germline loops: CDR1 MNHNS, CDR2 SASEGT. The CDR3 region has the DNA TGTGCCAGCAGGCGGGGGTTTCAAGAGACCCAGTACTTC. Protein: CASRRGFQETQYF.

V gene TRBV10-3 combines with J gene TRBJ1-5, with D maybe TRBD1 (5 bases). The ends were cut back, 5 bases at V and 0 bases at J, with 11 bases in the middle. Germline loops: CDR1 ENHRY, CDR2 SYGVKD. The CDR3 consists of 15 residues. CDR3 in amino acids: CAISPGTNSNQPQHF. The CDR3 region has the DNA TGTGCCATCAGTCCAGGGACTAATAGCAATCAGCCCCAGCATTTT.

DNA for the CDR3: TGTGCCAGCAGTAATAGGTACAATGAGCAGTTCTTC. It codes for CASSNRYNEQFF. The chain joins TRBV6-5 to TRBJ2-1; D is unclear. With 5 bases removed from V and 4 bases from J, the gap between germline ends came to 6 bases. This CDR3 has 12 residues. The V gene's germline CDR1 is MNHEY and CDR2 SVGAGI.

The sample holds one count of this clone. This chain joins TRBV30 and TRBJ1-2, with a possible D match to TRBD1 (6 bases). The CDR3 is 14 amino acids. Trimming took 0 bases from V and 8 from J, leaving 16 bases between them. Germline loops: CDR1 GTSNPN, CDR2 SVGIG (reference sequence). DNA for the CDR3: TGTGCCTGGAGTGTGCTCTCAGGGGTGGGCGGCTACACCTTC. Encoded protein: CAWSVLSGVGGYTF.

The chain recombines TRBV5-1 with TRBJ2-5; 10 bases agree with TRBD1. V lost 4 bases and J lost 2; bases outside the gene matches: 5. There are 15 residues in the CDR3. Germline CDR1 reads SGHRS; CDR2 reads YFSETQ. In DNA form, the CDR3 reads TGCGCCAGCAGCCCGGACAGGGGGGGTCAAGAGACCCAGTACTTC. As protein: CASSPDRGGQETQYF. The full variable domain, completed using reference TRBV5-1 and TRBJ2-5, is KAGVTQTPRYLIKTRGQQVTLSCSPISGHRSVSWYQQTPGQGLQFLFEYFSETQRNKGNFPGRFSGRQFSNSRSEMNVSTLELGDSALYLCASSPDRGGQETQYFGPGTRLLVL.

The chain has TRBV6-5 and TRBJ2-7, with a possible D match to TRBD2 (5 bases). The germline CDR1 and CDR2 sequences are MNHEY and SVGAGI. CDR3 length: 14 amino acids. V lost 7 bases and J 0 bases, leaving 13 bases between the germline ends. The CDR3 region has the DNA TGTGCCAGCAAGAGGGCAGACACCTCCTACGAGCAGTACTTC. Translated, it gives CASKRADTSYEQYF.

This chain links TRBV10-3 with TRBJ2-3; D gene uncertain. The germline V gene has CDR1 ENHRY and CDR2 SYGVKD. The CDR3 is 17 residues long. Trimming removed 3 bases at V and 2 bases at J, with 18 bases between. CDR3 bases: TGTGCCATCAGTGAATACGCTAGGGCAGGAGTCACAGATACGCAGTATTTT. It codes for CAISEYARAGVTDTQYF.

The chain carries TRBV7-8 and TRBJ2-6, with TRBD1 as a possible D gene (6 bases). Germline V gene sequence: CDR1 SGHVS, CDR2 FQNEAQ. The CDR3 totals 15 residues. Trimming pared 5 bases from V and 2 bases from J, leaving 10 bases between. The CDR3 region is CASSPRGTGANVLTF. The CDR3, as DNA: TGTGCCAGCAGCCCTAGGGGGACTGGGGCCAACGTCCTGACTTTC. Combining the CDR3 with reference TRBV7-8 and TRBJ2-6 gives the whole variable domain GAGVSQSPRYKVAKRGQDVALRCDPISGHVSLFWYQQALGQGPEFLTYFQNEAQLDKSGLPSDRFFAERPEGSVSTLKIQRTQQEDSAVYLCASSPRGTGANVLTFGAGSRLTVL.

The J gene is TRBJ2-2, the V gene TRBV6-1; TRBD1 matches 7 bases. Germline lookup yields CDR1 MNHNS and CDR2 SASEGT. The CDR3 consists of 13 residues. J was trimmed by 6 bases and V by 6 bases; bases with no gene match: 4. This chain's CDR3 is CASSFTGAGELFF. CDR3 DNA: TGTGCCAGCAGCTTTACAGGGGCCGGGGAGCTGTTTTTT.

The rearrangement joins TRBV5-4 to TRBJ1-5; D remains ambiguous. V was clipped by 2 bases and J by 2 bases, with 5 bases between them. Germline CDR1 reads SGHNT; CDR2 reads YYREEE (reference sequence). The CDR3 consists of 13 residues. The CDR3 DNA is TGTGCCAGCAGCTTCCAGGGCAATCAGCCCCAGCATTTT. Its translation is CASSFQGNQPQHF. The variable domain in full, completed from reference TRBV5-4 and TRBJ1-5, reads ETGVTQSPTHLIKTRGQQVTLRCSSQSGHNTVSWYQQALGQGPQFIFQYYREEENGRGNFPPRFSGLQFPNYSSELNVNALELDDSALYLCASSFQGNQPQHFGDGTRLSIL.

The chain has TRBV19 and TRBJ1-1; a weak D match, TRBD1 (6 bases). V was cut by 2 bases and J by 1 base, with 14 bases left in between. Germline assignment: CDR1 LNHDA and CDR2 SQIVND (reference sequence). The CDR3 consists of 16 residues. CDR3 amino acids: CASSIRRGRRNTEAFF. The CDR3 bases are TGTGCCAGTAGTATAAGGAGGGGGAGGCGGAACACTGAAGCTTTCTTT.

CDR3 DNA sequence: TGTGCCAGCGAGCAGGGCCTCTATGGCTACACCTTC. Residues: CASEQGLYGYTF. The gene calls are TRBV21-1 and TRBJ1-2; no check of the table's D call, TRBD1, against the DNA was made. TRBV21-1 is assigned pseudogene status. The length of the CDR3 is 12 residues.

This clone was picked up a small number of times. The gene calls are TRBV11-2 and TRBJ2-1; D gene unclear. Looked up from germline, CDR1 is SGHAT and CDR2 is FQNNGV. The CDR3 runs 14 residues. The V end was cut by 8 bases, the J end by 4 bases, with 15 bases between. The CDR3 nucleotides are TGTGCCAGCCGACGAGCGATAGGGTACAATGAGCAGTTCTTC. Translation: CASRRAIGYNEQFF.

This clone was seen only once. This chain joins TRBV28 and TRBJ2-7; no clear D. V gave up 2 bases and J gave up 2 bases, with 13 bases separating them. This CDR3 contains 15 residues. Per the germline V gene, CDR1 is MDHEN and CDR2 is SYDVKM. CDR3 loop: CASSLQNSFTYEQYF. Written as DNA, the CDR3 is TGTGCCAGCAGTTTACAGAACAGTTTTACCTACGAGCAGTACTTC.

The CDR3 nucleotides read TGTGCCAGCAGGGGGGGACAGGGAAATAAACAGCCCCAGCATTTT. This codes for CASRGGQGNKQPQHF. The chain uses TRBV28 and TRBJ1-5; 9 nucleotides line up with TRBD1. Trimming took 6 bases from V and 7 from J; bases not matched to a gene: 10. The CDR3 runs to 15 residues. The germline gives CDR1 MDHEN, CDR2 SYDVKM.

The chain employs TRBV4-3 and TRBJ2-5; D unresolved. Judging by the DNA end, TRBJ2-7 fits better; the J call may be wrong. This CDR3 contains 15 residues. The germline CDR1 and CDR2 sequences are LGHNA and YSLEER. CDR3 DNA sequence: TGCGCCAGCAGCCAAGAATACGTACCCTCCTACGAGCAGTACTTC. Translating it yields CASSQEYVPSYEQYF.

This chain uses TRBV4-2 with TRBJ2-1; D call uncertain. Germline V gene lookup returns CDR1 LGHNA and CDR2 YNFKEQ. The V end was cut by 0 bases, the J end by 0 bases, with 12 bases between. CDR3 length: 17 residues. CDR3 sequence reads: CASSQDWARISYNEQFF. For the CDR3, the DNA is TGTGCCAGCAGCCAAGATTGGGCGCGAATCTCCTACAATGAGCAGTTCTTC.

CDR3 nucleotide sequence: TGCGCCAGCAGCTTGGCATCCTGGATAGCGGGGGACTTCACAGATACGCAGTATTTT. Its translation is CASSLASWIAGDFTDTQYF. This rearrangement joins TRBV5-1 to TRBJ2-3, with 9 bases aligning to TRBD2. Germline CDR1 SGHRS, CDR2 YFSETQ. This CDR3 region has 19 residues. V trimming: 0 bases; J trimming: 2 bases; junction bases outside the gene matches: 13.

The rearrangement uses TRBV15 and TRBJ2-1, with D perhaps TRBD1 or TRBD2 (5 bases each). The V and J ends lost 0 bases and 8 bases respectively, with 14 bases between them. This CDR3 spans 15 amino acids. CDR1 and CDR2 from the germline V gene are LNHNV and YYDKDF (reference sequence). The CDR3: CATSRERVVGHEQFF. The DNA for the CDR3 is TGTGCCACCAGCAGAGAGAGGGTAGTGGGGCATGAGCAGTTCTTC.